This is a list of T cell receptor beta chains from one sample in a study of PD-1 blockade in classical Hodgkin lymphoma. The table came from immunoSEQ multiplex PCR; TCRdb's copy has only in-frame clones and leaves some out. The sample has fewer than 110,000 clones; around 89% are singletons. The sample consisted of peripheral blood mononuclear cells (PBMCs), taken before the second cycle of nivolumab. The receptors here all came from a human donor with classical Hodgkin lymphoma. Each CDR3 is given with its conserved first and last residue. Each record gives: J gene, V gene, clone size, D gene, CDR3 DNA, CDR3 protein. D genes are given only for firm matches. For some rows the clone size is stated as once, few or many, or as a class when expanded; others skip it.

J: TRBJ2-6
V: TRBV4-3
size: once
D: .
DNA: TGCGCCAGCAGCCGTCTGAGTACTGGGGCCAACGTCCTGACTTTC
CDR3: CASSRLSTGANVLTF

J: TRBJ1-5
V: TRBV9
size: .
D: .
DNA: TGTGCCAGCAGCGTAGGACAGAGCAATCAGCCCCAGCATTTT
CDR3: CASSVGQSNQPQHF

J: TRBJ1-5
V: TRBV27
size: .
D: TRBD1
DNA: TGTGCCAGCAGTTTCGGGGACAGATATCAGCCCCAGCATTTT
CDR3: CASSFGDRYQPQHF

J: TRBJ1-1
V: TRBV6-5
size: .
D: .
DNA: TGTGCCAGCAGTTACTCGAGGTATAGGGGCACTGAAGCTTTCTTT
CDR3: CASSYSRYRGTEAFF

J: TRBJ1-1
V: TRBV28
size: .
D: .
DNA: TGTGCCAGCAGTTTCCGCGGGGGTTACACTGAAGCTTTCTTT
CDR3: CASSFRGGYTEAFF

J: TRBJ1-1
V: TRBV25-1
size: .
D: .
DNA: TGTGCCAGCAGTGATAGAGCAATGAACACTGAAGCTTTCTTT
CDR3: CASSDRAMNTEAFF

J: TRBJ1-3
V: TRBV6-1
size: .
D: .
DNA: TGTGCCAGCATCCAATTTCCAGGGGCTGGAAACACCATATATTTT
CDR3: CASIQFPGAGNTIYF

J: TRBJ2-7
V: TRBV5-1
size: .
D: TRBD2
DNA: TGCGCCAGCAGCTTGGCCGGGGGGGCGTACTCCTCCTACGAGCAGTACTTC
CDR3: CASSLAGGAYSSYEQYF

J: TRBJ1-6
V: TRBV4-2
size: once
D: .
DNA: TGTGCCAGCAGCCAAGATGTACTTTCGGAGAGCTCCTATAATTCACCCCTCCACTTT
CDR3: CASSQDVLSESSYNSPLHF

J: TRBJ2-1
V: TRBV9
size: .
D: .
DNA: TGTGCCAGCAGCGTAGACGGGGGCCACTACAATGAGCAGTTCTTC
CDR3: CASSVDGGHYNEQFF

J: TRBJ2-7
V: TRBV19
size: .
D: .
DNA: TGTGCCAGTAGTATCATGGCAGGGATTTACTACGAGCAGTACTTC
CDR3: CASSIMAGIYYEQYF

J: TRBJ2-2
V: TRBV11-2
size: .
D: .
DNA: TGTGCCAGCAGCCCCGCGGGACCCGGGGAGCTGTTTTTT
CDR3: CASSPAGPGELFF

J: TRBJ1-6
V: TRBV6-5
size: .
D: .
DNA: TGTGCCAGCAGTTACTCCCCGCAGGTGGCGGTCTCACCCCTCCACTTT
CDR3: CASSYSPQVAVSPLHF

J: TRBJ2-7
V: TRBV9
size: .
D: TRBD1
DNA: TGTGCCAGCAGCGCCTGGGACAGGGGGAGCGAGCAGTACTTC
CDR3: CASSAWDRGSEQYF

J: TRBJ2-7
V: TRBV7-2
size: .
D: .
DNA: TGTGCCAGCAGCTTCGACGGGGTATCCTACGAGCAGTACTTC
CDR3: CASSFDGVSYEQYF

J: TRBJ2-1
V: TRBV28
size: .
D: TRBD2
DNA: TGTGCCAGCAGGAGGGGACTAGCGGACTACAATGAGCAGTTCTTC
CDR3: CASRRGLADYNEQFF

J: TRBJ2-1
V: TRBV28
size: .
D: .
DNA: TGTGCCAGCTCCCGGGACACAGACTCCTACAATGAGCAGTTCTTC
CDR3: CASSRDTDSYNEQFF

J: TRBJ1-1
V: TRBV28
size: .
D: .
DNA: TGTGCCAGCAGTACCTACTCCTTGGAACGGGGCACTGAAGCTTTCTTT
CDR3: CASSTYSLERGTEAFF

J: TRBJ1-3
V: TRBV6-1
size: .
D: .
DNA: TGTGCCAGCAGTGAAGGGGTGGGGTTTGGAAACACCATATATTTT
CDR3: CASSEGVGFGNTIYF

J: TRBJ2-1
V: TRBV10-1
size: .
D: TRBD2
DNA: TGCGCCAGCAGTCAAACCAAGCGGGGGCCCTACAATGAGCAGTTCTTC
CDR3: CASSQTKRGPYNEQFF

J: TRBJ1-1
V: TRBV11-2
size: .
D: .
DNA: TGTGCCAGCAGCTCTAGGATCAGCTTGAACACTGAAGCTTTCTTT
CDR3: CASSSRISLNTEAFF

J: TRBJ1-4
V: TRBV10-1
size: .
D: .
DNA: TGCGCCAGCAGTGAGAACAGTGGTGAAAAACTGTTTTTT
CDR3: CASSENSGEKLFF

J: TRBJ2-7
V: TRBV28
size: .
D: .
DNA: TGTGCCAGCACTTTCGGACAGTGGTACGAGCAGTACTTC
CDR3: CASTFGQWYEQYF

J: TRBJ1-2
V: TRBV30
size: .
D: .
DNA: TGTGCCTGGACACCCCCCCGGGGGCGGCCTAACTATGGCTACACCTTC
CDR3: CAWTPPRGRPNYGYTF

J: TRBJ2-3
V: TRBV5-1
size: few
D: .
DNA: TGCGCCAGCAGCTTGCTCGGGGGCATGTGGACAGATACGCAGTATTTT
CDR3: CASSLLGGMWTDTQYF

J: TRBJ2-1
V: TRBV5-3
size: .
D: .
DNA: TGTGCCAGAAGCTCCTGGGGAGATGAGCAGTTCTTC
CDR3: CARSSWGDEQFF

J: TRBJ2-7
V: TRBV27
size: .
D: .
DNA: TGTGCCAGCAGTTTAAGTGGGCACGAGCAGTACTTC
CDR3: CASSLSGHEQYF

J: TRBJ2-7
V: TRBV7-9
size: .
D: .
DNA: TGTGCCAGCAGCCGTCCCGGGACGAAGACCTACGAGCAGTACTTC
CDR3: CASSRPGTKTYEQYF

J: TRBJ2-7
V: TRBV7-9
size: once
D: .
DNA: TGTGCCAGCACCCCCAGGGATGTCGCCTACGAGCAGTACTTC
CDR3: CASTPRDVAYEQYF

J: TRBJ1-1
V: TRBV4-2
size: once
D: .
DNA: TGTGCCAGCAGCCTCCAACCTACGGGGGGCACTGAAGCTTTCTTT
CDR3: CASSLQPTGGTEAFF

J: TRBJ2-2
V: TRBV4-3
size: .
D: .
DNA: TGCGCCAGCAGCCAGTACGACCCGACCGGGGAGCTGTTTTTT
CDR3: CASSQYDPTGELFF

J: TRBJ2-1
V: TRBV4-2
size: .
D: TRBD2
DNA: TGTGCCAGCAGCCACCTGGGACTAGCGGGGGCCGAATTCACCTACAATGAGCAGTTCTTC
CDR3: CASSHLGLAGAEFTYNEQFF

J: TRBJ2-4
V: TRBV23-1
size: .
D: .
DNA: TGCGCCAGCATTTCCGGTCGCAGGGGACGCGGCAAAAACATTCAGTACTTC
CDR3: CASISGRRGRGKNIQYF

J: TRBJ1-5
V: TRBV9
size: .
D: .
DNA: TGTGCCAGCAGCCCCCATGATTCGGGGGTTAGCAATCAGCCCCAGCATTTT
CDR3: CASSPHDSGVSNQPQHF

J: TRBJ1-4
V: TRBV30
size: .
D: .
DNA: TGTGCCTGGAGACACGTTAATGAAAAACTGTTTTTT
CDR3: CAWRHVNEKLFF